One sample yielded the 20 T cell receptor beta chains listed below, sequenced in a study of cytotoxic CD8 clonotypes in ibrutinib-treated CLL (dated by TCRdb to the early 2020s). Receptors were amplified or captured by the immunoSEQ multiplex PCR assay. Entries here come from immuneACCESS through TCRdb and include only in-frame sequences with V and J called. Some clones fail to appear in such tables; in the studies checked, an unresolved V gene covers under half of the shortfall, and the cause of the remainder is unknown. Here the sample has about 300,000 clones; 60% to 80% occur a single time. Roughly 5% of the sample lies in the top ten. The sample's time point label, in plain terms: progressive disease on ibrutinib. Sequences were derived from PBMCs, sampled at disease progression, from a patient treated with ibrutinib. The receptors derive from a human donor with chronic lymphocytic leukemia.

This chain joins TRBV9 and TRBJ1-2, with TRBD1 matching over 7 bases. Per the germline V gene, CDR1 is SGDLS and CDR2 is YYNGEE. This CDR3 is built from 15 residues. The V gene end was trimmed by 4 bases and the J gene end by 7 bases; junction bases not matched to a gene: 13. The CDR3 region is CASSPRDSRTLGYTF. Here the CDR3 DNA reads TGTGCCAGCAGCCCCCGGGACAGTAGAACTCTTGGCTACACCTTC. Full variable domain (missing parts from reference TRBV9 and TRBJ1-2): DSGVTQTPKHLITATGQRVTLRCSPRSGDLSVYWYQQSLDQGLQFLIQYYNGEERAKGNILERFSAQQFPDLHSELNLSSLELGDSALYFCASSPRDSRTLGYTFGSGTRLTVV.

The chain joins TRBV5-6 to TRBJ2-7, with 9 bases fitting TRBD1. Germline CDR1 is SGHDT and CDR2 is YYEEEE. V trimming: 4 bases; J trimming: 5 bases; junction bases outside the gene matches: 10. The CDR3 has 15 amino acids. The CDR3 DNA is TGTGCCAGCAGCCTGGGACAGGGAAATCTTGACGAGCAGTACTTC. Protein product: CASSLGQGNLDEQYF.

The rearrangement uses TRBV5-1 and TRBJ1-2; 8 bases fit TRBD1. CDR3 length: 13 residues. V was clipped by 7 bases and J by 2 bases; unmatched bases: 4. Germline V gene lookup returns CDR1 SGHRS and CDR2 YFSETQ. The CDR3 DNA sequence: TGCGCCAGCGGCGGACAGGGAAACTATGGCTACACCTTC. Protein sequence: CASGGQGNYGYTF.

This clone was observed a handful of times. The CDR3 bases are TGTGCCAGCAACCCTAGCAGGTCTTCTAACACCTTC. It specifies CASNPSRSSNTF. The chain uses TRBV9 and TRBJ1-2; D unclear. Germline V gene sequence: CDR1 SGDLS, CDR2 YYNGEE. This CDR3 is built from 12 residues. V lost 6 bases to trimming and J lost 12 bases, with 18 bases between them. The variable domain in full, completed from reference TRBV9 and TRBJ1-2, reads DSGVTQTPKHLITATGQRVTLRCSPRSGDLSVYWYQQSLDQGLQFLIQYYNGEERAKGNILERFSAQQFPDLHSELNLSSLELGDSALYFCASNPSRSSNTFGSGTRLTVV.

The chain combines TRBV7-8 with TRBJ1-2, with TRBD1 identical over 7 bases. The length of the CDR3 is 14 residues. V shed 10 bases, J shed 0 bases, and the junction held 8 bases outside the gene matches. Germline CDR1 reads SGHVS; CDR2 reads FQNEAQ. CDR3 region: CATRNRGSNYGYTF. As DNA, the CDR3 is TGTGCCACTCGGAACAGGGGTTCTAACTATGGCTACACCTTC.

The gene calls are TRBV18 and TRBJ2-7; TRBD2 matches 8 bases. V gave up 4 bases and J gave up 2 bases; unmatched junction bases: 7. Germline V lookup: CDR1 KGHSH, CDR2 LQKENI. This CDR3 spans 15 amino acids. CDR3 region: CASSHGGLGTYEQYF. CDR3 DNA sequence: TGTGCCAGCTCACACGGGGGACTAGGAACCTACGAGCAGTACTTC.

The chain couples TRBV5-1 to TRBJ2-5; 11 bases agree with TRBD2. The V and J ends lost 3 bases and 4 bases, in that order; junction bases with no gene match: 8. CDR3 size: 16 residues. The germline V gene encodes CDR1 SGHRS and CDR2 YFSETQ. DNA for the CDR3: TGCGCCAGCAGCTCTGAACTAGCGGGGGTGAGAGAGACCCAGTACTTC. Encoded protein: CASSSELAGVRETQYF.

V usage is TRBV4-2 and J usage is TRBJ2-3; the match to TRBD2 covers 12 bases. The CDR3 has 17 residues. The germline V gene has CDR1 LGHNA and CDR2 YNFKEQ. With V trimmed by 2 bases and J by 2 bases, 5 bases remained unmatched. The CDR3 bases are TGTGCCAGCAGCCAAAGCCTAGCGGGAGGGTCCACAGATACGCAGTATTTT. As protein: CASSQSLAGGSTDTQYF.

The V call is TRBV5-1, the J call TRBJ2-5; tentative D call: TRBD2 (6 bases). The V and J ends lost 0 bases and 13 bases respectively, with 16 bases between them. This CDR3 contains 13 residues. CDR1 and CDR2 from the germline V gene are SGHRS and YFSETQ. This CDR3 is CASSLVEGPLLYF. In nucleotides, the CDR3 is TGCGCCAGCAGCTTGGTGGAGGGACCGTTACTGTACTTC.

CDR3 protein: CASSVSSPSYEQYF. In nucleotides, the CDR3 is TGTGCCAGCAGCGTTAGCAGCCCCTCCTACGAGCAGTACTTC. The gene calls are TRBV9 and TRBJ2-7; no reliable D call. CDR1 and CDR2 (germline): SGDLS, YYNGEE. The CDR3 loop spans 14 amino acids. Trimming took off 2 bases at V and 0 bases at J, with 9 bases between the two ends.

The J gene is TRBJ2-7, the V gene TRBV21-1; the listed D gene, TRBD1, was not tested against the DNA. TRBV21-1 counts as a pseudogene. The CDR3 runs to 16 residues. CDR3 bases: TGTGCCAGCAGCAAAGAAATTACAGGCTTAAACTACGAGCAGTACTTC. Translating gives CASSKEITGLNYEQYF.

V and J are TRBV5-1 and TRBJ2-1; 9 nucleotides line up with TRBD1. J lost 4 bases, V lost 6 bases, and 2 bases had no gene match. In germline, CDR1 is SGHRS, CDR2 YFSETQ. CDR3 size: 13 residues. CDR3 in amino acids: CASKGQGYNEQFF. The CDR3 bases are TGCGCCAGCAAGGGACAGGGTTACAATGAGCAGTTCTTC.

The V call is TRBV19, the J call TRBJ1-5; possibly TRBD1 for D (5 bases). Looked up from germline, CDR1 is LNHDA and CDR2 is SQIVND (reference sequence). The CDR3 covers 15 residues. Trimming cost V 0 bases and J 7 bases, with 13 bases left between them. The CDR3 DNA is TGTGCCAGTAGTATAGAAACCCAGGGAGTCCAGCCCCAGCATTTT. This encodes CASSIETQGVQPQHF.

This clone was detected only once. This chain connects TRBV9 to TRBJ1-5; 7 nucleotides line up with TRBD1. The CDR3 is 15 amino acids. Germline lookup yields CDR1 SGDLS and CDR2 YYNGEE. Unmatched junction bases numbered 7, after V lost 0 bases and J lost 7 bases. The CDR3 coding sequence is TGTGCCAGCAGCGTAGGAGGCAGGGGGGACCAGCCCCAGCATTTT. Its protein product is CASSVGGRGDQPQHF.

This chain links TRBV11-2 with TRBJ2-7; no clear D. Trimming cost V 2 bases and J 5 bases, with 13 bases left between them. The germline V gene encodes CDR1 SGHAT and CDR2 FQNNGV. The CDR3 sequence is 14 residues long. CDR3 nucleotide sequence: TGTGCCAGCAGCTTACCCGTAGGGATTCACGAGCAGTACTTC. This sequence encodes CASSLPVGIHEQYF.

This clone was recorded a few times. V gene TRBV27 combines with J gene TRBJ2-7; D is undetermined. In germline, CDR1 is MNHEY, CDR2 SMNVEV (reference sequence). CDR3 length equals 11 residues. V lost 5 bases, J lost 9 bases, and 11 bases lay in between. CDR3 sequence (DNA): TGTGCCAGCAGTGTACCCAAGGGGCAGTACTTC. It translates to CASSVPKGQYF.

Points on this clone: This specimen includes other DNA sequences encoding the same CDR3. The rearrangement uses TRBV5-1 and TRBJ2-7; possibly TRBD1 for D (6 bases). V lost 4 bases, J lost 5 bases, and 10 bases lay in between. Looked up from germline, CDR1 is SGHRS and CDR2 is YFSETQ. The CDR3 contains 12 residues. CDR3 sequence: CASSITGNEQYF. The CDR3 nucleotides read TGCGCCAGCAGCATAACAGGGAACGAGCAGTACTTC.

The chain joins TRBV1 to TRBJ2-7; the table names TRBD2, a call not compared with the DNA. TRBV1 is designated a pseudogene. This CDR3 contains 16 residues. The CDR3 spells CTSSQPGLAASYEQYF. CDR3 sequence (DNA): TGCACCAGCAGCCAACCGGGACTAGCGGCCTCCTACGAGCAGTACTTC.

This chain uses TRBV12-5 with TRBJ2-5, with D perhaps matching TRBD2 (5 bases). V was pared by 0 bases and J by 4 bases, with 15 bases between. CDR3 size: 16 residues. Germline CDR1 reads LGHNT; CDR2 reads FRNRAP. The CDR3 reads CASGLVSGLEGETQYF. The CDR3 coding sequence is TGTGCTAGTGGTTTGGTATCTGGGCTCGAGGGAGAGACCCAGTACTTC.

The chain links TRBV5-1 to TRBJ2-1; D is perhaps TRBD2 (6 bases). Germline CDR1 SGHRS, CDR2 YFSETQ. CDR3 size: 16 residues. With 0 bases removed from V and 3 bases from J, the gap between germline ends came to 13 bases. The CDR3 region is CASSLDGGIDYNEQFF. Written as DNA, the CDR3 is TGCGCCAGCAGCTTGGATGGCGGGATTGACTACAATGAGCAGTTCTTC. Full variable domain (rest looked up from reference TRBV5-1 and TRBJ2-1): KAGVTQTPRYLIKTRGQQVTLSCSPISGHRSVSWYQQTPGQGLQFLFEYFSETQRNKGNFPGRFSGRQFSNSRSEMNVSTLELGDSALYLCASSLDGGIDYNEQFFGPGTRLTVL.